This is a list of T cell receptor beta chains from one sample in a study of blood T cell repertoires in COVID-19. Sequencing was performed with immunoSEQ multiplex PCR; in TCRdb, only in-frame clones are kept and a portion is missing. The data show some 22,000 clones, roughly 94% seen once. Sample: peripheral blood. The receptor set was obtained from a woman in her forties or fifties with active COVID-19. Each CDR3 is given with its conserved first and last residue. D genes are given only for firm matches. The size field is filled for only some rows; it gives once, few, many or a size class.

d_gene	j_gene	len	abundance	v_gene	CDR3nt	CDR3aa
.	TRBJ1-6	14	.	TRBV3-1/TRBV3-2	TGTGCCAGCAGCCAAGGGAGTGGGAATTCACCCCTCCACTTT	CASSQGSGNSPLHF
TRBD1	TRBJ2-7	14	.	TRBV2	TGTGCCAGCAGACCACAGGGGTCGGGCTACGAGCAGTACTTC	CASRPQGSGYEQYF
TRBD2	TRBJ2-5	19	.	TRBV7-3	TGTGCCAGCAGCTTGGCCGGGACTAGCGGGCCGAGCATCCAAGAGACCCAGTACTTC	CASSLAGTSGPSIQETQYF
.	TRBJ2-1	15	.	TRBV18	TGTGCCAGCTCATGGGGGCACGAGGACTACAATGAGCAGTTCTTC	CASSWGHEDYNEQFF
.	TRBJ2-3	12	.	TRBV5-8	TGTGCCAGCAGCACTCGGACAGATACGCAGTATTTT	CASSTRTDTQYF
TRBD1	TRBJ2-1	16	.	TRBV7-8	TGTGCCAGCAGCGCCAGGACAGGGATTACCTACAATGAGCAGTTCTTC	CASSARTGITYNEQFF
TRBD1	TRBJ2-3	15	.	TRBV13	TGTGCCAGCAGCCTAGGGACAGGCGGCACAGATACGCAGTATTTT	CASSLGTGGTDTQYF
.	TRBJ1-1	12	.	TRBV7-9	TGTGCCAGCAGCGGTAGGAGAACTGAAGCTTTCTTT	CASSGRRTEAFF
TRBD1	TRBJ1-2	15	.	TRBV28	TGTGCCAGCGGCCCATGGGACAGGGTGGGATATGGCTACACCTTC	CASGPWDRVGYGYTF
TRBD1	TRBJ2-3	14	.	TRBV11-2	TGTGCCAGCAGCTTAGGGGCAGGGGGCAATACGCAGTATTTT	CASSLGAGGNTQYF
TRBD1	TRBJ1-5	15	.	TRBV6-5	TGTGCCAGCAGCCGTGGGACAGGGGGGAATCAGCCCCAGCATTTT	CASSRGTGGNQPQHF
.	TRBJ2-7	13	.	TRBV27	TGTGCCAGCAGTTTCACTGAATCAGGGGAGCAGTACTTC	CASSFTESGEQYF
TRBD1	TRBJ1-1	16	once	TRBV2	TGTGCCAGCAGTGAAGGGCGGACAGGGTTTCGCGCTGAAGCTTTCTTT	CASSEGRTGFRAEAFF
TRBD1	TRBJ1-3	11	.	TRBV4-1	TGCGCCAGCGGAAGGGGGCGGGACGTATATTTT	CASGRGRDVYF
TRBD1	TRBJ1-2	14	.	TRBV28	TGTGCCAGCAGTATCCCGACAGGGAACTATGGCTACACCTTC	CASSIPTGNYGYTF
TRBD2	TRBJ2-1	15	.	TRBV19	TGTGCCAGTAGTGGGCTAGCGGGAGTTAACAATGAGCAGTTCTTC	CASSGLAGVNNEQFF
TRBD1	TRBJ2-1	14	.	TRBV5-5	TGTGCCAGCAGCCTGGGACAGGGGTGGGATGAGCAGTTCTTC	CASSLGQGWDEQFF
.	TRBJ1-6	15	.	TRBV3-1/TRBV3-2	TGTGCCAGCTCCCGCCTCGAGTCCTATAATTCACCCCTCCACTTT	CASSRLESYNSPLHF
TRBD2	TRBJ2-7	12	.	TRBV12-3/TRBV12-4	TGTGCCAGCAGCCAAGGACTAGCAGAGCGGTACTTC	CASSQGLAERYF
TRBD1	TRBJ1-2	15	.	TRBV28	TGTGCCAGCAGCCGACCCGGGACAGGGAACTATGGCTACACCTTC	CASSRPGTGNYGYTF
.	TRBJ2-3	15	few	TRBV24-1	TGTGCCACCAGTGACCTTGACAGCCACACAGATACGCAGTATTTT	CATSDLDSHTDTQYF
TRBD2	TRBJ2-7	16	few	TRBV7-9	TGTGCCAGCAGCTCTCTAACTAGCGGGGAATCCTACGAGCAGTACTTC	CASSSLTSGESYEQYF
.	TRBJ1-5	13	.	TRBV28	TGTGCCAGCAGTGACCTCCGGGGACAGCCCCAGCATTTT	CASSDLRGQPQHF
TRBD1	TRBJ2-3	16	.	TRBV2	TGTGCCAGTCAAGTATCCGGGACAGGGAGCGCAGATACGCAGTATTTT	CASQVSGTGSADTQYF
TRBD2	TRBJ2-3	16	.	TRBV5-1	TGCGCCAGCAGCCCACCCCACGCCGGGGGGGCAGATACGCAGTATTTT	CASSPPHAGGADTQYF
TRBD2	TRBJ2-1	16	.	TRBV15	TGTGCCACCAGCAGGCCCGGGCTAGCGGGAAACAATGAGCAGTTCTTC	CATSRPGLAGNNEQFF
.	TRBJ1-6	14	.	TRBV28	TGTGCCAGCACCCTAGGACAGCTAGATTCACCCCTCCACTTT	CASTLGQLDSPLHF
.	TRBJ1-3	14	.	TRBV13	TGTGCCAGCAGCCGAGGTTCCTCTGGAAACACCATATATTTT	CASSRGSSGNTIYF
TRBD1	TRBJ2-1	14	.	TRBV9	TGTGCCAGCAGCAAGCGACAGGGTTACAATGAGCAGTTCTTC	CASSKRQGYNEQFF
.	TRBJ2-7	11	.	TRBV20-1	TGCAGTGCTAGCATTGGGGGCGGGCAGTACTTC	CSASIGGGQYF
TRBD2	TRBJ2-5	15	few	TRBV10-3	TGTGCCATCAGTGATCGGCGGGAGGGCCGAGAGACCCAGTACTTC	CAISDRREGRETQYF
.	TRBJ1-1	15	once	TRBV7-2	TGTGCCAGCAGCTTGGAGAGACCCATAAACACTGAAGCTTTCTTT	CASSLERPINTEAFF
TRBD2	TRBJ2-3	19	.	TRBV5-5	TGTGCCAGCAGCTTGGTTGCCCTAGCGGGAGGGCTGGGTAAAGATACGCAGTATTTT	CASSLVALAGGLGKDTQYF
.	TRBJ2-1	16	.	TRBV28	TGTGCCACCAAAGGTTGGGAGGCGGATACGACCAATGAGCAGTTCTTC	CATKGWEADTTNEQFF
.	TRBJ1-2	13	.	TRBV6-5	TGTGCCAGCATGAACGGTGCGGCCTATGGCTACACCTTC	CASMNGAAYGYTF
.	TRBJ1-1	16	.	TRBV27	TGTGCCAGCAGTCCCACCCAGGTCCGAGCAAACACTGAAGCTTTCTTT	CASSPTQVRANTEAFF
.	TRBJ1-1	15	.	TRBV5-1	TGCGCCAGCAGCTTGATGTCCCAGGCGGGGGCTGAAGCTTTCTTT	CASSLMSQAGAEAFF
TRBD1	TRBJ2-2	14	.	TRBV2	TGTGCCAGCAGGACCACAGGGGGCCCCGGGGAGCTGTTTTTT	CASRTTGGPGELFF
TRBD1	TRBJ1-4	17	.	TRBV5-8	TGTGCCAGCAGCTTAGGACAGGAGACCAACTACGATGAAAAACTGTTTTTT	CASSLGQETNYDEKLFF
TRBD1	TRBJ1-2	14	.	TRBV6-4	TGTGCCAGCAGTGACGGGACAGGTGAGGATGGCTACACCTTC	CASSDGTGEDGYTF
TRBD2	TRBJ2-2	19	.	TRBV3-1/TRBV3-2	TGTGCCAGCAGCCAAGAGACCTTTTCGAGCGGGGTTAACACCGGGGAGCTGTTTTTT	CASSQETFSSGVNTGELFF